What follows is one T cell receptor beta chain and its context. Its matching antigen is unknown. This sample was taken from a study of cytomegalovirus exposure and HLA in healthy donors. Study summary: As an earlier analysis found, roughly 180 million T cells yielded approximately 110 million unique TCR beta sequences. An early data release held approximately 80 million unique TCRs from HLA-typed donors. Study-wide points: Roughly uniform depth of sequencing across donors was assumed in presence/absence analyses. Specificity of a few CMV-associated chains for CMV antigens was verified in vitro.

PCR amplification relied on 60 Vbeta primers (plus 13 Jbeta primers). Generated by immunoSEQ multiplex PCR, the TCRdb table keeps only in-frame clones and is missing some. The top ten hold about 4.9% of the sample, which has around 180,000 clones, about four fifths seen once. After removal of 7 bases from V and 5 bases from J, the junction contained 3 bases not matched to a gene. Germline CDR1 is LNHDA and CDR2 is SQIVND (reference sequence). CDR3 length: 12 amino acids. V usage is TRBV19 and J usage is TRBJ2-7; 9 bases line up with TRBD2. Sequenced sample: PBMCs. This TCR derives from a man aged 18 to 30 in good health and CMV-seronegative. CDR3 in amino acids: CASTSGDNEQYF. CDR3 in DNA: TGTGCCAGTACTAGCGGGGACAACGAGCAGTACTTC. The entire variable domain, with the rest obtained from reference TRBV19 and TRBJ2-7, is as follows: DGGITQSPKYLFRKEGQNVTLSCEQNLNHDAMYWYRQDPGQGLRLIYYSQIVNDFQKGDIAEGYSVSREKKESFPLTVTSAQKNPTAFYLCASTSGDNEQYFGPGTRLTVT.